The 31 T cell receptor beta chains listed next were all sequenced from one sample in a study of T cells in Graves' hyperthyroidism and ophthalmopathy. Researchers took RNA transcripts and amplified the TCR beta CDR3 regions from them. The primer set for the first-round RT-PCR of the TCR CDR3 was HTBI. MiXCR was run by TCRdb on the multiplex PCR reads, yielding one entry per CDR3 protein. The data hold a few hundred thousand distinct CDR3 sequences, with approximately 14% observed a single time. The sequencing input was blood. The receptors originated from a woman younger than 30 with Graves' hyperthyroidism that later progressed to Graves' ophthalmopathy.

The genes are TRBV20-1 and TRBJ2-5; TRBD2 agrees at 7 bases. The length of the CDR3 is 14 residues. Germline-derived CDR1 and CDR2 are DFQATT and SNEGSKA (reference sequence). V lost 4 bases to trimming and J lost 4 bases; unmatched junction nucleotides: 9. The CDR3 here is CSAKGRAGLETQYF. CDR3 nucleotide sequence: TGCAGTGCTAAAGGGCGAGCGGGATTAGAGACCCAGTACTTC.

This clonotype was observed at least ten times. The rearrangement links TRBV6-1 to TRBJ2-3; 11 positions agree with TRBD2. The CDR3 runs to 18 residues. The germline CDR1 and CDR2 sequences are MNHNS and SASEGT. The V segment lost 9 bases and the J segment 2 bases; nucleotides outside the gene matches: 16. CDR3 sequence (DNA): TGTGCCAGTCGGGGATACGGGGCTAGCGGGAGGAACACAGATACGCAGTATTTT. This gives the protein CASRGYGASGRNTDTQYF.

At least ten counts were recorded for this clonotype. The V and J genes are TRBV2 and TRBJ1-1, with unresolved D. Germline assignment: CDR1 SNHLY and CDR2 FYNNEI. Trimming cost V 0 bases and J 6 bases, with 11 bases left between them. This CDR3 has 14 residues. Written as DNA, the CDR3 is TGTGCCAGCAGTGAAGCGGAGTGGCAGCCTGAAGCTTTCTTT. This gives the protein CASSEAEWQPEAFF.

This clonotype was found many times. The J gene is TRBJ1-2, the V gene TRBV28, with 9 bases identical to TRBD1. J was trimmed by 6 bases and V by 3 bases; bases with no gene match: 8. The CDR3 is 15 residues long. CDR1 MDHEN and CDR2 SYDVKM come from the germline V gene. The CDR3 coding sequence is TGTGCCAGCAGTTTTCCCCCACAGGGGGCCGATGGCTACACCTTC. Translating gives CASSFPPQGADGYTF.

There are many counts of this clonotype. The chain employs TRBV27 and TRBJ2-1; D gene unclear. The germline V gene encodes CDR1 MNHEY and CDR2 SMNVEV (reference sequence). The ends were cut back, 3 bases at V and 5 bases at J, with 8 bases in the middle. The CDR3 spans 13 residues. In nucleotides, the CDR3 is TGTGCCAGCAGTTTCCGGTGGGACAATGAGCAGTTCTTC. Translation: CASSFRWDNEQFF.

As for this clonotype: One base away lies a much larger clone, so this may be a sequencing read error. The V and J genes are TRBV20-1 and TRBJ2-7, with D perhaps matching TRBD1 (7 bases). Germline loops: CDR1 DFQATT, CDR2 SNEGSKA (reference sequence). This CDR3 contains 14 residues. CDR3 DNA sequence: TGCAGTGCTGGGGGGACAGACGCACGTTACGAGCCGTACTTC. This sequence encodes CSAGGTDARYEPYF.

This clonotype was detected many times. The gene calls are TRBV29-1 and TRBJ1-1; TRBD1 aligns across 7 bases. The germline V gene encodes CDR1 SQVTM and CDR2 ANQGSEA. The CDR3 is 15 amino acids. Trimming took 0 bases from V and 0 from J; bases not matched to a gene: 4. For the CDR3, the DNA is TGCAGCGTTGAAGAGGGGGGGACAGTGAACACTGAAGCTTTCTTT. As protein: CSVEEGGTVNTEAFF.

At least ten counts were recorded for this clonotype. The chain uses TRBV24-1 and TRBJ2-7, with D uncertain. This CDR3 is built from 12 residues. Between the trimmed V and J ends, which lost 3 bases and 1 base, there was a span of 3 bases. CDR1 is KGHDR and CDR2 is SFDVKD in the germline V gene. CDR3 nucleotide sequence: TGTGCCACCAGTGATCGTTCCTACGAGCAGTACTTC. Its protein is CATSDRSYEQYF.

This clonotype was counted a few times. The chain uses TRBV5-1 and TRBJ2-7; TRBD1 is a possible D gene (5 bases). This CDR3 region has 15 residues. The germline V gene has CDR1 SGHRS and CDR2 YFSETQ. V gave up 0 bases and J gave up 0 bases, with 10 bases separating them. As DNA, the CDR3 is TGCGCCAGCAGCTTGGTGTGGGGCAACTCCTACGAGCAGTACTTC. This sequence encodes CASSLVWGNSYEQYF.

The chain links TRBV5-6 to TRBJ1-2, with D possibly matching TRBD1 (6 bases). Trimming removed 0 bases at V and 6 bases at J, with 9 bases between. CDR3 length: 13 residues. Germline values: CDR1 SGHDT, CDR2 YYEEEE. In DNA, the CDR3 is TGTGCCAGCAGCTTGGACAGGGTGAATGGCTACACCTTC. The encoded protein is CASSLDRVNGYTF.

The rearrangement joins TRBV19 to TRBJ2-7; 10 nucleotides match TRBD1. CDR3 length equals 15 residues. Germline CDR1 LNHDA, CDR2 SQIVND (reference sequence). With 2 bases clipped from V and 0 bases from J, the junction kept 1 base outside the gene matches. Here the CDR3 DNA reads TGTGCCAGTAGTATAAGGACAGGGGGCTCCTACGAGCAGTACTTC. This gives the protein CASSIRTGGSYEQYF.

The rearrangement links TRBV6-2 or TRBV6-3 to TRBJ2-1; D may be TRBD2 (5 bases). Germline V CDR1 and CDR2: MNHEY, SVGEGT. The CDR3 covers 13 residues. Trimming cost V 0 bases and J 5 bases, with 5 bases left between them. The CDR3 bases are TGTGCCAGCAGTTACTCGAGGGACAATGAGCAGTTCTTC. Translation gives CASSYSRDNEQFF.

The rearrangement uses TRBV15 and TRBJ2-1; weak D call: TRBD2 (5 bases). Looked up from germline, CDR1 is LNHNV and CDR2 is YYDKDF (reference sequence). The CDR3 contains 15 residues. The ends were cut back, 0 bases at V and 6 bases at J, with 12 bases in the middle. As DNA, the CDR3 is TGTGCCACCAGCAGAGAGCGTTCCCGGGGCAATGAGCAGTTCTTC. Translating gives CATSRERSRGNEQFF.

This rearrangement joins TRBV19 to TRBJ2-3; no clear D gene. CDR3 size: 12 residues. CDR1 is LNHDA and CDR2 is SQIVND in the germline V gene (reference sequence). Trimming removed 3 bases at V and 3 bases at J, with 4 bases between. Here the CDR3 reads CASSIPTDTQYF. The CDR3 bases are TGTGCCAGTAGTATTCCGACAGATACGCAGTATTTT.

This clonotype was observed a few times. One junction end does not reproduce the germline sequence, and a read error may be involved. The chain is built from TRBV7-6 and TRBJ2-7, with no clear D. Germline loops: CDR1 SGHVS, CDR2 FNYEAQ. This CDR3 has 15 residues. CDR3 bases: TGTGCCAGCAGCATTCATGCCCCAGACTCCTACGAGCAGCACTTC. As protein: CASSIHAPDSYEQHF.

The chain carries TRBV6-1 and TRBJ2-5, with 8 bases matching TRBD1. CDR3 size: 17 residues. Germline CDR1 reads MNHNS; CDR2 reads SASEGT. J was trimmed by 2 bases and V by 7 bases; bases with no gene match: 15. CDR3 sequence reads: CASTPLGQGANQETQYF. As DNA, the CDR3 is TGTGCCAGCACCCCCTTGGGGCAGGGGGCCAATCAAGAGACCCAGTACTTC.

This chain uses TRBV27 with TRBJ1-1; 11 bases are a match to TRBD1. CDR1 and CDR2 from the germline V gene are MNHEY and SMNVEV (reference sequence). The CDR3 spans 15 residues. The J segment lost 4 bases and the V segment lost 4 bases, leaving 5 bases of the junction unmatched. The CDR3 is CASSSGQGASTEAFF. The CDR3, as DNA: TGTGCCAGCAGTTCCGGACAGGGGGCGAGCACTGAAGCTTTCTTT.

This clonotype occurred many times. The rearrangement uses TRBV28 and TRBJ2-2; TRBD2 is a possible D gene (6 bases). This CDR3 has 17 residues. The germline V gene has CDR1 MDHEN and CDR2 SYDVKM. The ends were cut back, 3 bases at V and 0 bases at J, with 14 bases in the middle. The CDR3 here is CASSLGGGLTNTGELFF. DNA of the CDR3: TGTGCCAGCAGTTTGGGAGGCGGACTGACGAACACCGGGGAGCTGTTTTTT.

This clonotype was observed a handful of times. The V gene is TRBV28, the J gene TRBJ1-4; 8 nucleotides match TRBD1. With V trimmed by 8 bases and J by 12 bases, 11 bases remained unmatched. Looked up from germline, CDR1 is MDHEN and CDR2 is SYDVKM. The CDR3 consists of 13 residues. CDR3 bases: TGTGCCAGCTTAAGGACAGGGTTTTCTCAACTGTTTTTT. It is translated as CASLRTGFSQLFF.

This clonotype was seen many times. The chain joins TRBV9 to TRBJ2-7; 7 bases map to TRBD1. The CDR3 covers 15 residues. CDR1 is SGDLS, CDR2 YYNGEE, per germline. Unmatched junction bases numbered 5, after V lost 0 bases and J lost 2 bases. DNA of the CDR3: TGTGCCAGCAGCGTAGAAGGGGGCCAAACCTACGAGCAGTACTTC. Amino acid sequence: CASSVEGGQTYEQYF.

The chain joins TRBV4-1 to TRBJ1-5, with D perhaps TRBD1 (6 bases). This CDR3 comprises 15 residues. The ends were cut back, 0 bases at V and 2 bases at J, with 8 bases in the middle. Germline V gene data show CDR1 as MGHRA and CDR2 as YSYEKL. The CDR3, as DNA: TGCGCCAGCAGCCAAGAGGGGGCGGGCAATCAGCCCCAGCATTTT. It is translated as CASSQEGAGNQPQHF.

This clonotype has a count of ten or more. This chain uses TRBV29-1 with TRBJ1-1; tentatively, D is TRBD1 (5 bases). The germline V gene has CDR1 SQVTM and CDR2 ANQGSEA. CDR3 length: 16 residues. Trimming took 7 bases from V and 5 from J, leaving 26 bases between them. As DNA, the CDR3 is TGCAGCGCGCGACCTCCTGGGGACCCTAGGGGTACTGAAGCTTTCTTT. Residues: CSARPPGDPRGTEAFF.

The chain has TRBV20-1 and TRBJ2-1; the match to TRBD1 covers 10 bases. Germline V gives CDR1 DFQATT, CDR2 SNEGSKA (reference sequence). This CDR3 spans 13 amino acids. Germline trimming cut 8 bases from V and 5 bases from J; bases unmatched to any gene: 6. CDR3 in DNA: TGCAGTAGTGACAGGGGGCTAAACAATGAGCAGTTCTTC. Protein product: CSSDRGLNNEQFF.

The chain carries TRBV5-6 and TRBJ2-1; D is perhaps TRBD2 (5 bases). V was shortened by 5 bases and J by 8 bases, with 20 bases between the two germline ends. In germline, CDR1 is SGHDT, CDR2 YYEEEE. The CDR3 runs to 15 residues. In DNA, the CDR3 is TGTGCCAGCAGTATCAAGTGGCGGGCTGTCGATGAGCAGTTCTTC. Amino acids: CASSIKWRAVDEQFF.

This clonotype turned up a few times. The rearrangement links TRBV3-1 to TRBJ2-2; 7 bases agree with TRBD1. V lost 4 bases, J lost 6 bases, and 11 bases stayed unmatched. This CDR3 contains 16 residues. CDR1 and CDR2 (germline): LGHDT, YNNKEL (reference sequence). CDR3 DNA sequence: TGTGCCAGCAGCCCATACTTACAGGGGAGAGCCGGGGAGCTGTTTTTT. Its protein product is CASSPYLQGRAGELFF.

This clonotype was seen ten or more times. The chain couples TRBV7-8 to TRBJ2-3; possible D gene TRBD1, 5 bases. CDR3 size: 15 residues. Trimming pared 1 base from V and 2 bases from J, leaving 10 bases between. CDR1 is SGHVS, CDR2 FQNEAQ, per germline. CDR3 protein: CASSLVGHSTDTQYF. The DNA for the CDR3 is TGTGCCAGCAGCTTAGTAGGACACTCCACAGATACGCAGTATTTT.

In this sample, this clonotype turned up a few times. The V call is TRBV30, the J call TRBJ2-5, with TRBD2 identical over 7 bases. Per the germline V gene, CDR1 is GTSNPN and CDR2 is SVGIG (reference sequence). The CDR3 extends over 13 amino acids. The J segment lost 7 bases and the V segment lost 4 bases, leaving 9 bases of the junction unmatched. The chain's CDR3 is CAWTGGGLGTQYF. CDR3 bases: TGTGCCTGGACCGGGGGAGGGTTGGGGACCCAGTACTTC.

This clonotype was seen at least ten times. The rearrangement links TRBV28 to TRBJ1-2; D is uncertain. V lost 1 base and J lost 4, with 7 bases in between. Germline V gene lookup returns CDR1 MDHEN and CDR2 SYDVKM. The CDR3 spans 13 residues. CDR3 sequence: CASSLSVIYGYTF. DNA for the CDR3: TGTGCCAGCAGTTTATCCGTGATCTATGGCTACACCTTC.

The rearrangement joins TRBV20-1 to TRBJ2-1; TRBD2 agrees at 10 bases. The CDR3 runs to 16 residues. CDR1 and CDR2 (germline): DFQATT, SNEGSKA (reference sequence). The junction had 5 bases not matched to a gene; V was cut back by 0 bases and J by 3 bases. The DNA for the CDR3 is TGCAGTGCTAGAGATCTGGCTAGCGGGAGCTACAATGAGCAGTTCTTC. Amino acids: CSARDLASGSYNEQFF.

This clonotype was counted ten times or more. V usage is TRBV6-1 and J usage is TRBJ2-1; TRBD1 might be the D (5 bases). Trimming removed 2 bases from V and 0 bases from J, with 11 bases in between. The CDR3 totals 16 residues. Per the germline V gene, CDR1 is MNHNS and CDR2 is SASEGT. Here the CDR3 reads CASSETFDSSYNEQFF. CDR3 bases: TGTGCCAGCAGTGAAACGTTCGACAGCTCCTACAATGAGCAGTTCTTC.

This clonotype has a handful of counts. The chain recombines TRBV6-6 with TRBJ2-1; 8 nucleotides match TRBD2. CDR1 is MNHNY, CDR2 SVGAGI, per germline (reference sequence). The CDR3 totals 15 residues. The junction had 1 base not matched to a gene; V was cut back by 0 bases and J by 3 bases. This CDR3 is CASSYSAGDYNEQFF. The CDR3 DNA is TGTGCCAGCAGTTACTCAGCGGGAGACTACAATGAGCAGTTCTTC.